Each of the 11 T cell receptor beta chains below was sequenced from the same sample in a study of beta chain features in type 1 diabetes. Points from the study as a whole: When Type 1 diabetes patients were examined, their TCRB CDR3s proved moderately but significantly shorter in all four CD4+ subsets.

These receptors are not linked to any known antigen. The sequenced template was cDNA made from the entire isolated RNA. Only in-frame clones appear in the TCRdb table, and some are missing; sequencing was by immunoSEQ multiplex PCR. The sample holds roughly 250,000 clones, approximately 20% seen once. Sample: naive CD4+ T cells from blood. The source is a woman aged 40-49 years with type 1 diabetes.

The chain joins TRBV5-6 to TRBJ1-1; D is perhaps TRBD1 (6 bases). Germline CDR1 and CDR2: SGHDT and YYEEEE. Trimming cost V 6 bases and J 1 base, with 10 bases left between them. This CDR3 comprises 13 residues. CDR3 sequence (DNA): TGTGCCAGCACCCCGACAGGGAACACTGAAGCTTTCTTT. This translates into CASTPTGNTEAFF.

The chain couples TRBV6-1 to TRBJ2-3; 9 bases agree with TRBD2. CDR3 length: 15 amino acids. Germline V gene data show CDR1 as MNHNS and CDR2 as SASEGT. The J segment lost 1 base and the V segment lost 1 base, leaving 0 bases of the junction unmatched. Written as DNA, the CDR3 is TGTGCCAGCAGTGAAGTAGCGGGGGGCACAGATACGCAGTATTTT. It encodes CASSEVAGGTDTQYF.

The genes are TRBV7-2 and TRBJ2-7; maybe TRBD2 (6 bases). The CDR3 contains 14 residues. Trimming stripped 4 bases from V and 3 bases from J, with 13 bases between. Germline V gives CDR1 SGHTA, CDR2 FQGNSA. The DNA for the CDR3 is TGTGCCAGCAGCTCCGGGACTTCTTTCTACGAGCAGTACTTC. Translation gives CASSSGTSFYEQYF.

In this sample, this clone turned up a few times. The V and J genes are TRBV29-1 and TRBJ2-1; D possibly corresponds to TRBD1 (6 bases). This CDR3 contains 14 residues. Trimming removed 5 bases at V and 12 bases at J, with 23 bases between. Germline values: CDR1 SQVTM, CDR2 ANQGSEA. The CDR3 here is CSVPHSGTIRRQFF. DNA for the CDR3: TGCAGCGTTCCCCACTCCGGGACAATCCGTCGGCAGTTCTTC.

This sequence joins TRBV5-4 and TRBJ2-1; 8 bases line up with TRBD2. Germline-derived CDR1 and CDR2 are SGHNT and YYREEE (reference sequence). With V trimmed by 2 bases and J by 2 bases, 6 bases remained unmatched. This CDR3 spans 16 amino acids. Here the CDR3 reads CASSFKLADPYNEQFF. The CDR3 DNA sequence: TGTGCCAGCAGCTTCAAACTAGCGGATCCCTACAATGAGCAGTTCTTC.

To note about this clone: In the same sample, other DNA sequences code for this CDR3. This chain uses TRBV28 with TRBJ2-7; D possibly corresponds to TRBD2 (5 bases). Germline CDR1 MDHEN, CDR2 SYDVKM. The length of the CDR3 is 11 residues. Trimming took off 5 bases at V and 4 bases at J, with 6 bases between the two ends. Written as DNA, the CDR3 is TGTGCCAGCAGTCCGGGATACGAGCAGTACTTC. Its translation: CASSPGYEQYF.

The J gene is TRBJ1-1, the V gene TRBV7-2, with D hard to call. The CDR3 has 14 residues. Per the germline V gene, CDR1 is SGHTA and CDR2 is FQGNSA. The V end lost 6 bases, the J end lost 2 bases, and 13 bases lay between the germline ends. The DNA of the CDR3 is TGTGCCAGCAGACCAACACTAATCAACACTGAAGCTTTCTTT. Translation gives CASRPTLINTEAFF. Variable domain in full (rest from reference TRBV7-2 and TRBJ1-1): GAGVSQSPSNKVTEKGKDVELRCDPISGHTALYWYRQSLGQGLEFLIYFQGNSAPDKSGLPSDRFSAERTGGSVSTLTIQRTQQEDSAVYLCASRPTLINTEAFFGQGTRLTVV.

This chain connects TRBV10-3 to TRBJ2-5, with 7 bases identical to TRBD1. This CDR3 contains 15 residues. V dropped 4 bases and J dropped 5; count of bases not matched to a gene: 10. CDR1 is ENHRY, CDR2 SYGVKD, per germline. The CDR3 spells CAISGVTGPSETQYF. The DNA of the CDR3 is TGTGCCATCAGTGGTGTGACAGGGCCGAGCGAGACCCAGTACTTC.

This clone was seen a handful of times. This chain links TRBV29-1 with TRBJ1-1, with TRBD1 matching 7 bases. The V gene end was trimmed by 4 bases and the J gene end by 1 base; junction bases not matched to a gene: 3. In germline, CDR1 is SQVTM, CDR2 ANQGSEA. This CDR3 is 13 amino acids long. The CDR3 DNA reads as TGCAGCGTTGTGGGACAGACGAACACTGAAGCTTTCTTT. It encodes CSVVGQTNTEAFF.

This clone was counted only a few times. This sequence joins TRBV9 and TRBJ2-5, with 7 bases identical to TRBD1. CDR1 and CDR2 from the germline V gene are SGDLS and YYNGEE. J lost 1 base, V lost 3 bases, and 6 bases had no gene match. The CDR3 is 15 amino acids. The CDR3 region has the DNA TGTGCCAGCAGCGAGGGACAGCGTCGCCAAGAGACCCAGTACTTC. The encoded protein is CASSEGQRRQETQYF.

The rearrangement uses TRBV28 and TRBJ1-5, with TRBD1 matching 8 bases. The CDR3 is 16 amino acids. CDR1 MDHEN and CDR2 SYDVKM come from the germline V gene. J lost 7 bases, V lost 3 bases, and 11 bases had no gene match. The CDR3 nucleotides read TGTGCCAGCAGTTTGGGCAGGGGGCGCACCGACCAGCCCCAGCATTTT. This translates into CASSLGRGRTDQPQHF.